This note documents a single TCR beta chain sequence. The CDR3 sequence is 14 residues long. CDR1 is MNHEY and CDR2 is SVGAGI in the germline V gene. V lost 6 bases, J lost 1 base, and 12 bases lay in between. This sample is part of a study of blood T cell repertoires in COVID-19. Study-wide context: Whether acute or convalescent, the COVID-19 samples came from the United States, Italy and Spain.

In the original analysis: The assay estimated nucleated cells by amplifying reference gene primers. Here immunoSEQ multiplex PCR was the method, and the copy in TCRdb shows in-frame clones only, minus some. The DNA was the basis for D and trimming; V, J and clone size are from that table. The data contain 390,000 or so clones, more than 75% of them singletons. In Seattle, patients joined the study during active infection and were tracked longitudinally. What was sequenced was peripheral blood. The chain couples TRBV6-5 to TRBJ1-1; D unresolved. This receptor was identified in a woman aged 30 to 39 with COVID-19, enrolled during active disease. The CDR3 bases are TGTGCCAGCAGCCGGCAACGGGAGAACACTGAAGCTTTCTTT. This encodes CASSRQRENTEAFF.